These 5 T cell receptor beta chains originate from one sample sequenced in a study of tumor and adjacent non-tumor tissue in lung cancer. TCRbeta libraries were built with three rounds of nested PCR, modified from ARM-PCR. MiXCR, applied by TCRdb to the multiplex PCR reads, yields one record per CDR3 protein. The sample consists of roughly 150,000 distinct CDR3 sequences, around 65% of them appearing once. The template was RNA from unsorted bulk tissue. Sequencing input: lung tumor tissue. The receptors stem from a man aged 55 to 70 with small cell lung cancer.

Concerning this clonotype itself: A read error may account for a junction end that differs from germline. The genes are TRBV29-1 and TRBJ1-2, with D perhaps TRBD1 (6 bases). Germline V gives CDR1 SQVTM, CDR2 ANQGSEA. The CDR3 runs to 14 residues. The CDR3 loop reads CSVPRGGSNYGYTF. Here the CDR3 DNA reads TGTAGCGTCCCAAGGGGGGGTTCTAACTATGGCTACACCTTC.

In its sample, this clonotype was seen a few times. A read error may be the cause here, since a much bigger clone is one base away. V and J are TRBV12-3 or TRBV12-4 and TRBJ2-1, with 9 bases aligning to TRBD2. The CDR3 runs to 17 residues. The CDR3 sequence: CASSPANSGSPFHEQIF. The DNA for the CDR3 is TGTGCCAGCAGTCCAGCTAATAGCGGGAGTCCGTTCCATGAGCAGATCTTC.

Notes on this clonotype: One end of the junction does not line up with germline, which may come from a read error. The chain employs TRBV20-1 and TRBJ2-3; D perhaps matches TRBD2 (5 bases). In germline, CDR1 is DFQATT, CDR2 SNEGSKA (reference sequence). The CDR3 is 15 residues long. CDR3 sequence (DNA): TGCAATGCTAAGGATCGGAGGAGGACCACAGATACGCAGTATTTT. Translation gives CNAKDRRRTTDTQYF.

A word on this clonotype: Possible read error: a much larger clone is one base away. The V call is TRBV7-8, the J call TRBJ1-2, with unresolved D. Germline CDR1 reads SGHVS; CDR2 reads FQNEAQ. The CDR3 extends over 15 amino acids. Here the CDR3 reads CAGSVAEESYHGYTF. Here the CDR3 DNA reads TGTGCCGGCAGCGTAGCAGAAGAGTCGTATCATGGCTACACCTTC.

This clonotype was seen only once. This may stem from a read error, because a much larger clone lies one nucleotide away. V gene TRBV20-1 combines with J gene TRBJ2-5, with D maybe TRBD2 (6 bases). The V gene lost 7 bases and the J gene lost 5 bases, with 20 bases spanning the gap. The CDR3 has 14 amino acids. Germline V gene data show CDR1 as DFQATT and CDR2 as SNEGSKA (reference sequence). The CDR3 nucleotides are TGCAGTGTTAGCGGTGGGGGAGGATTGGAGACCCAGTACTTC. It specifies CSVSGGGGLETQYF.